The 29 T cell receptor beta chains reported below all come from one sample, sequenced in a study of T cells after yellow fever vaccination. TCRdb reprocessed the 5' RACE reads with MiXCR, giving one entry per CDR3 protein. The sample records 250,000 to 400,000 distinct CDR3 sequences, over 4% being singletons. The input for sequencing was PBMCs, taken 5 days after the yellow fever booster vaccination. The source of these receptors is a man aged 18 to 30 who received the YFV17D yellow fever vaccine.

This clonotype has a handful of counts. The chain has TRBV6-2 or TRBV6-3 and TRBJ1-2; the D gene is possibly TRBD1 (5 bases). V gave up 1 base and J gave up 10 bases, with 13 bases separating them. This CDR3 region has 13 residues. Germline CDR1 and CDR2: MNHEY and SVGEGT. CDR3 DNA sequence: TGTGCCAGCAGTTACTTCGGGACGGAAGACTACACCTTC. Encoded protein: CASSYFGTEDYTF.

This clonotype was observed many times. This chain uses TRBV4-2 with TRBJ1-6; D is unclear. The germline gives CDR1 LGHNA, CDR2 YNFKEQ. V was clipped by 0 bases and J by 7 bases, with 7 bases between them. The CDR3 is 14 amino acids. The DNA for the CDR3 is TGTGCCAGCAGCCAAGACGGGGAAAATTCACCCCTCCACTTT. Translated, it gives CASSQDGENSPLHF.

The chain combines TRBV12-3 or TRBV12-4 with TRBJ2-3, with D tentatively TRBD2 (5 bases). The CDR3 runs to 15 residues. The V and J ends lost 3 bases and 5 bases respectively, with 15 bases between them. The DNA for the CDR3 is TGTGCCAGCAGTTTGTCTCGGGGTGAAGTAGATACGCAGTATTTT. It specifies CASSLSRGEVDTQYF.

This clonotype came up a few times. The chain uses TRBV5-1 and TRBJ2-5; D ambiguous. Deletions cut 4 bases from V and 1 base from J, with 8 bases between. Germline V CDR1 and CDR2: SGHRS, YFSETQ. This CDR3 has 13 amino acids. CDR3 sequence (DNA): TGCGCCAGCAGCCACAGACCCCAAGAGACCCAGTACTTC. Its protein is CASSHRPQETQYF.

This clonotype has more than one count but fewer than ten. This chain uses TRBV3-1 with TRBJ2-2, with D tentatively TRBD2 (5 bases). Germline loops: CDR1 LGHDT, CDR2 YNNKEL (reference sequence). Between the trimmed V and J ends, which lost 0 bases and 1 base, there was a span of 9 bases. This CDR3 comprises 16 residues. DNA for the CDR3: TGTGCCAGCAGCCAAGATTTCGGAGGGAACACCGGGGAGCTGTTTTTT. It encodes CASSQDFGGNTGELFF.

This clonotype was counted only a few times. The CDR3 protein is CASSTLGSYNSPLHF. The CDR3 DNA sequence: TGTGCCAGCAGTACTCTTGGCTCCTATAATTCACCCCTCCACTTT. The chain couples TRBV7-9 to TRBJ1-6; D uncertain. CDR1 and CDR2 from the germline V gene are SEHNR and FQNEAQ (reference sequence). V was trimmed by 6 bases and J by 0 bases, leaving 9 bases between them. There are 15 residues in the CDR3.

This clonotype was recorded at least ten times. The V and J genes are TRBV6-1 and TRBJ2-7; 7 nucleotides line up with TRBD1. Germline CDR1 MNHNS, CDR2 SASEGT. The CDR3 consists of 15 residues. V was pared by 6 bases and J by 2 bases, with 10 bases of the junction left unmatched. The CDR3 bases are TGTGCCAGCAGCACCGGGACAGTACACCCCTACGAGCAGTACGTC. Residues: CASSTGTVHPYEQYV.

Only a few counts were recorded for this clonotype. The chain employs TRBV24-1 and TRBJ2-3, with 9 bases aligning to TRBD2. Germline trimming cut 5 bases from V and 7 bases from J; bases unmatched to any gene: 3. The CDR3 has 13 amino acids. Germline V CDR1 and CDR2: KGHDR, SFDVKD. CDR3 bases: TGTGCCACCAGTGGAAGCGGGGGGTATACGCAGTATTTT. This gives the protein CATSGSGGYTQYF.

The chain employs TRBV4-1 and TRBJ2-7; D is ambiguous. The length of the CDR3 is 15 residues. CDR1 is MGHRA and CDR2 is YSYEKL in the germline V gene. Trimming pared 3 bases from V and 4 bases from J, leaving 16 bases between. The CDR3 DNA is TGCGCCAGCAGCCAGAGCCCAGACGGTTCTTACGAGCAGTACTTC. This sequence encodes CASSQSPDGSYEQYF.

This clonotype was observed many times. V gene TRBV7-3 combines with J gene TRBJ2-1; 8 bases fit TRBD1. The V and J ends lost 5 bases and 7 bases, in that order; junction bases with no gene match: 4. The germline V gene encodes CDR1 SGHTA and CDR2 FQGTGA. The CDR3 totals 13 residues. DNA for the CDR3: TGTGCCAGCAGCGCCAGGGGGCGGAATGAGCAGTTCTTC. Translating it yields CASSARGRNEQFF. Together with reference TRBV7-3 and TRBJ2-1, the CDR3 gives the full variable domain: GAGVSQTPSNKVTEKGKYVELRCDPISGHTALYWYRQSLGQGPEFLIYFQGTGAADDSGLPNDRFFAVRPEGSVSTLKIQRTERGDSAVYLCASSARGRNEQFFGPGTRLTVL.

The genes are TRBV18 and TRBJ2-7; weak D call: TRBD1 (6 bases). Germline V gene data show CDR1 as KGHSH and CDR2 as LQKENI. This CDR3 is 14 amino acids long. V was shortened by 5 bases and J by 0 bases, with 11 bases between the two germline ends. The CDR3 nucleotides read TGTGCCAGCTCAAGGGGGTCGAGCTCCTACGAGCAGTACGTC. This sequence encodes CASSRGSSSYEQYV.

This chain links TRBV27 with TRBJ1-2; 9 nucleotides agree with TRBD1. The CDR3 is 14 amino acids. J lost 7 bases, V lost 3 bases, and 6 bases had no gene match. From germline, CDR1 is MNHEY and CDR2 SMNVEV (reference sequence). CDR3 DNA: TGTGCCAGCAGTTTTGGGGACAGGGTCAGTGGCTACACCTTC. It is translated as CASSFGDRVSGYTF.

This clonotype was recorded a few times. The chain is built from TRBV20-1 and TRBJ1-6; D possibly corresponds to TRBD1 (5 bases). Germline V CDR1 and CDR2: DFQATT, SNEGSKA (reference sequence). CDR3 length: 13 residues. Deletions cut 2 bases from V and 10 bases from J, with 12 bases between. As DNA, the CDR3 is TGCAGTGCTAGACGGGGGATATCCTCACCCCTCCACTTT. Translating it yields CSARRGISSPLHF.

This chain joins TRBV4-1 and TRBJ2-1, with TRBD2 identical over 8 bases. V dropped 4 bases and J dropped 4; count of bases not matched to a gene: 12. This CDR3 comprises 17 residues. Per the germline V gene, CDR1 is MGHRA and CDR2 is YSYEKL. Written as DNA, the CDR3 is TGCGCCAGCAGCCGATGGTATGGAGCGGGGGATTACAATGAGCAGTTCTTC. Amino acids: CASSRWYGAGDYNEQFF.

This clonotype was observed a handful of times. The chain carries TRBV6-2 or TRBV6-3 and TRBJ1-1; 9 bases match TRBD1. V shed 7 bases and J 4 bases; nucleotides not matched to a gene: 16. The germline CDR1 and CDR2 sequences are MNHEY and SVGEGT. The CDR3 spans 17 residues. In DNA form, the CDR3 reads TGTGCCAGCATAAACTACGGTTGGTACAGGGGGCTCACTGAAGCTTTCTTT. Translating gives CASINYGWYRGLTEAFF.

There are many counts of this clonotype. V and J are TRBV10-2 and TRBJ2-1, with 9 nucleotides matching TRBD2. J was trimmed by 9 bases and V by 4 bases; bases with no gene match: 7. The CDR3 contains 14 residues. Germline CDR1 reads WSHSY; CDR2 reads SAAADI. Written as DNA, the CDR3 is TGCGCCAGCAGTGCGTCTAGCGGGGTTGGTGAGCAGTTCTTC. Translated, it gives CASSASSGVGEQFF.

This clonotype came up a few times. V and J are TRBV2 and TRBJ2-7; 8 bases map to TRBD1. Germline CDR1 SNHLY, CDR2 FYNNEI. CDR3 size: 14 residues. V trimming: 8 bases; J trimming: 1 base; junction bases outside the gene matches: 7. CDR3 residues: CASCRDRFSYEQYF. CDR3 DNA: TGTGCCAGCTGTCGGGACAGGTTTTCCTACGAGCAGTACTTC.

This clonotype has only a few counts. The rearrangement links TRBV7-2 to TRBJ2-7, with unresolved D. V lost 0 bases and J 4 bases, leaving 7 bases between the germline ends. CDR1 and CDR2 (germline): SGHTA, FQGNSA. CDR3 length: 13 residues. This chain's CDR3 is CASSLAALYEQYF. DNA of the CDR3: TGTGCCAGCAGCTTAGCGGCCCTTTACGAGCAGTACTTC.

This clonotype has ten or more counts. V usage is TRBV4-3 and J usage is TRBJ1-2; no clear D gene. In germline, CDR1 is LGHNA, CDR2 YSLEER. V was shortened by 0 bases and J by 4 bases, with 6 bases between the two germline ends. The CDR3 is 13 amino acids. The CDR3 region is CASSQDLGYGYTF. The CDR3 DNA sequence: TGCGCCAGCAGCCAAGACCTAGGCTATGGCTACACCTTC.

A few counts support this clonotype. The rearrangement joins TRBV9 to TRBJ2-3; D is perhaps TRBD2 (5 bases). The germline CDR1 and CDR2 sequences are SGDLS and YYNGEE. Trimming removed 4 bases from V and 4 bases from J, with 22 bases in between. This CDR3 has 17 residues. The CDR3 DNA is TGTGCCAGCAGCTCCCCGGATGTAGGACTCGGGTCAGATACGCAGTATTTT. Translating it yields CASSSPDVGLGSDTQYF.

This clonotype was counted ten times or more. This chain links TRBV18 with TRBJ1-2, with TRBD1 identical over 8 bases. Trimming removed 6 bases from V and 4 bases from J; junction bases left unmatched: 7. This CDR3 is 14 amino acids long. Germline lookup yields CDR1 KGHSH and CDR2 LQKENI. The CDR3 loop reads CASSPAGTGYGYTF. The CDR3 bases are TGTGCCAGCTCCCCCGCCGGGACAGGCTATGGCTACACCTTC.

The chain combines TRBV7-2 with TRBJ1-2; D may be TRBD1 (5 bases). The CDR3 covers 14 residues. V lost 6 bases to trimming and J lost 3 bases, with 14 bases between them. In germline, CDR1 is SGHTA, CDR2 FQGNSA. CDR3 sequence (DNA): TGTGCCAGCAGTCTCTGGTCGGGGCACTATGGCTACACCTTC. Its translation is CASSLWSGHYGYTF.

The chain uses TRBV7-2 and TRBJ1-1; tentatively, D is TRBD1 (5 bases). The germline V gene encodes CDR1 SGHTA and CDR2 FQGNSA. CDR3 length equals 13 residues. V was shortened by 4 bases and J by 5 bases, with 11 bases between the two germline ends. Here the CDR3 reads CASSSGMRTEAFF. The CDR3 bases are TGTGCCAGCAGCTCAGGGATGAGGACTGAAGCTTTCTTT.

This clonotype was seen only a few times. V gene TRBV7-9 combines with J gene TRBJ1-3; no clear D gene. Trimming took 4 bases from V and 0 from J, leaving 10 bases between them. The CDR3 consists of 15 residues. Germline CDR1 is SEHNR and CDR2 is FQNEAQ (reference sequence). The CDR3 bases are TGTGCCAGCAGCTCCCCCGGTAACTCTGGAAACACCATATATTTT. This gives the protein CASSSPGNSGNTIYF. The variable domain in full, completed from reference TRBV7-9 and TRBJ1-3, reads DTGVSQNPRHKITKRGQNVTFRCDPISEHNRLYWYRQTLGQGPEFLTYFQNEAQLEKSRLLSDRFSAERPKGSFSTLEIQRTEQGDSAMYLCASSSPGNSGNTIYFGEGSWLTVV.

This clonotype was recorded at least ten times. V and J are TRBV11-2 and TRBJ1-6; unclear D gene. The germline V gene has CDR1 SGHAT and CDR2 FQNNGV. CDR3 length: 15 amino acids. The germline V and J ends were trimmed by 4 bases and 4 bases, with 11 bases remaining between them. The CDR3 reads CASSYSHLYNSPLHF. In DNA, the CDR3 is TGTGCCAGCAGCTACTCCCACCTTTATAATTCACCCCTCCACTTT.

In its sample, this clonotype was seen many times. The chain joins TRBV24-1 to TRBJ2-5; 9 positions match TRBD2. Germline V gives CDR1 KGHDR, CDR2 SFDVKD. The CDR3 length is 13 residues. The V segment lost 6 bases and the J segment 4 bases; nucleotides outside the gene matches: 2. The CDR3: CATSPSGVETQYF. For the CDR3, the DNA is TGTGCCACCAGTCCTAGCGGGGTAGAGACCCAGTACTTC.

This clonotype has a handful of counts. CDR3 in DNA: TGTGCCAGCAGTACCCGGGGTAGGGAACGCGAGCAGTACGTC. It codes for CASSTRGREREQYV. This chain links TRBV7-9 with TRBJ2-7; D might be TRBD2 (5 bases). The CDR3 totals 14 residues. V dropped 6 bases and J dropped 6 bases, with 18 bases sitting between them. CDR1 SEHNR and CDR2 FQNEAQ come from the germline V gene (reference sequence).

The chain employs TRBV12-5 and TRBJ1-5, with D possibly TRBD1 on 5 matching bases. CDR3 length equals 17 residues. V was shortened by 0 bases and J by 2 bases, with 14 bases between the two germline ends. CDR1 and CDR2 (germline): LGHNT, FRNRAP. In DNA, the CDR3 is TGTGCTAGTGGTTTGGTATCGTTGGGGGGTGGCAATCAGCCCCAGCATTTT. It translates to CASGLVSLGGGNQPQHF. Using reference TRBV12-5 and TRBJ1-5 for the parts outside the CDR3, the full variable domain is DARVTQTPRHKVTEMGQEVTMRCQPILGHNTVFWYRQTMMQGLELLAYFRNRAPLDDSGMPKDRFSAEMPDATLATLKIQPSEPRDSAVYFCASGLVSLGGGNQPQHFGDGTRLSIL.

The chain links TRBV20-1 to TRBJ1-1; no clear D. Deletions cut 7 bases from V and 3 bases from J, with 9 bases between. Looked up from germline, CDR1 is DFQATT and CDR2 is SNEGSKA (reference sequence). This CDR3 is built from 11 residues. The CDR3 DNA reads TGCAGTGTACCGCTTTACACTGAAGCTTTCTTT. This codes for CSVPLYTEAFF.